These T cell receptor beta chains were read from a single sample in a study of OX40 agonist ivuxolimab in advanced cancers. Profiling relied on immunoSEQ multiplex PCR, and the TCRdb table lists in-frame clones only, not all of them. Of around 40,000 clones in the sample, 85% are singletons; the top ten hold roughly 2.7%. The input for sequencing was CD4+ or CD8+ T cells sorted from blood, taken in a trial of the OX40 agonist ivuxolimab. These receptors were taken from an adult with an advanced solid tumor such as melanoma, head and neck, liver or kidney cancer. Each CDR3 is given with its conserved first and last residue. Rows may omit the clone size; those that give it use once, few, many or a size class.

clone_size v_call cdr3_aa
. TRBV19 CASSIATLAGGSQETQYF
. TRBV7-9 CASSSGTGADIQYF
. TRBV10-3 CAINQGAADTQYF
medium-sized TRBV7-2 CASSFGPFRELFF
. TRBV29-1 CSVPFGVRNQPQHF
. TRBV19 CASSLSGQGADLAKNIQYF
. TRBV6-5 CASSLTGSRGYTF
once TRBV6-1 CASSAGTSGIILDEQFF
once TRBV11-3 CASSLRETGTQYF
. TRBV28 CASSFRREWSTDTQYF
. TRBV6-5 CASSYSGSSAYEQYF
. TRBV6-5 CASSYLPSGTPDTQYF
. TRBV6-4 CASSDSRKGLATNEKLFF
. TRBV18 CASSPERGMNTEAFF
. TRBV27 CASSLPPSLTAGETQYF
. TRBV28 CASSLWTRTQHF
. TRBV7-7 CASSPWTLPDDEQYF
. TRBV18 CASSPAGQGSYEQYF
. TRBV5-6 CASSFLDRDSEQYF
. TRBV5-4 CASSLVTGPNEQFF
. TRBV19 CASSAHLATNEKLFF
once TRBV30 CAWGWTGGSGNQYF
. TRBV6-6 CASSYENRRGISEQFF
. TRBV25-1 CASGVEGAGAGELFF
. TRBV6-1 CASRKPGTAWEQYF
. TRBV18 CASSRSTGTDSGANVLTF
. TRBV6-4 CASRGGVTGYPHSGNTIYF
. TRBV10-3 CAISDPLQGSYQPQHF
. TRBV9 CASSPVGQGAFNEQYF
few TRBV27 CASSFRDGPNEQFF
. TRBV2 CASSSPGTGKSEQYF
. TRBV11-2 CASSFLSTGANVLTF
. TRBV5-1 CASSFGLAGGPSSYEQYF